A single sample gave rise to the 8 T cell receptor beta chains below, sequenced in a study of CD8 T cells in Susac syndrome. Reverse transcription of about 0.45 to 1 ug RNA used random hexamers. TCRdb independently ran MiXCR on the immunoSEQ multiplex PCR reads; one entry per CDR3 protein. Seen here are 250,000 to 300,000 distinct CDR3 sequences, around 84% observed once, and the top ten hold about 0.11%. The sequencing sample was made of CD8+ T cells from PBMCs. The source is a human donor with multiple sclerosis.

CDR3 sequence reads: CASSLRVDTEAFF. In DNA form, the CDR3 reads TGTGCCAGCAGCCTGCGGGTGGACACTGAAGCTTTCTTT. The chain combines TRBV14 with TRBJ1-1; D not resolved. V dropped 4 bases and J dropped 3 bases, with 9 bases sitting between them. This CDR3 is 13 amino acids long. In germline, CDR1 is SGHDN, CDR2 FVKESK.

V gene TRBV5-8 combines with J gene TRBJ2-7; 8 bases fit TRBD2. The germline V gene has CDR1 SGHTS and CDR2 YDEGEE. This CDR3 is 15 amino acids long. Losses at the gene ends were 6 bases for V and 4 bases for J; bases not matched to a gene: 12. DNA for the CDR3: TGTGCCAGCATCCGCCCCCGGGAGGGCCGGTACGAGCAGTACTTC. Translation gives CASIRPREGRYEQYF.

V is TRBV5-4 and J is TRBJ2-7; 7 nucleotides line up with TRBD2. Trimming at V came to 1 base and at J to 1 base, leaving 5 bases not matched to a gene. CDR3 size: 15 residues. Per the germline V gene, CDR1 is SGHNT and CDR2 is YYREEE (reference sequence). As DNA, the CDR3 is TGTGCCAGCAGCTTGCTTTCTAGCGGTTCCTACGAGCAGTACTTC. It encodes CASSLLSSGSYEQYF.

The genes are TRBV7-8 and TRBJ1-1; D unresolved. Germline lookup yields CDR1 SGHVS and CDR2 FQNEAQ. V lost 6 bases and J 6 bases, leaving 17 bases between the germline ends. The CDR3 loop spans 14 amino acids. CDR3 residues: CASRKTSVTSEAFF. In DNA form, the CDR3 reads TGTGCCAGCAGAAAGACGTCCGTTACGTCTGAAGCTTTCTTT.

J is TRBJ2-1 and V is TRBV9, with 8 positions matching TRBD2. In germline, CDR1 is SGDLS, CDR2 YYNGEE. V trimming: 4 bases; J trimming: 7 bases; junction bases outside the gene matches: 13. There are 16 residues in the CDR3. The CDR3 loop reads CASSPRGLAGGNEQFF. Here the CDR3 DNA reads TGTGCCAGCAGCCCCCGTGGCCTAGCGGGCGGTAATGAGCAGTTCTTC.

The table lists this clonotype with a few counts. The rearrangement joins TRBV13 to TRBJ2-7; possible D gene TRBD1, 5 bases. Trimming removed 2 bases from V and 6 bases from J, with 8 bases in between. This CDR3 region has 12 residues. CDR1 is PRHDT, CDR2 FYEKMQ, per germline (reference sequence). The CDR3 nucleotides are TGTGCCAGCAGCTTAACAAGGGGCGAGCAGTACTTC. Translation: CASSLTRGEQYF.

Only one count was recorded for this clonotype. This chain uses TRBV7-9 with TRBJ1-1; no clear D gene. Germline V lookup: CDR1 SEHNR, CDR2 FQNEAQ (reference sequence). The CDR3 totals 11 residues. Trimming pared 5 bases from V and 10 bases from J, leaving 11 bases between. DNA of the CDR3: TGTGCCAGCAGCCCTGATCTCGGAGCTTTCTTT. It translates to CASSPDLGAFF.

This chain uses TRBV5-5 with TRBJ2-1; 8 bases are a match to TRBD1. Germline CDR1 is SGHKS and CDR2 is YYEKEE (reference sequence). The CDR3 runs to 15 residues. Germline trimming cut 4 bases from V and 3 bases from J; bases unmatched to any gene: 6. The CDR3 DNA follows: TGTGCCAGCAGCCTCGACAGGGGCCTCTACAATGAGCAGTTCTTC. It specifies CASSLDRGLYNEQFF.